This T cell receptor beta chain was sequenced during a study of T cells in Graves' hyperthyroidism and ophthalmopathy. Losses at the gene ends were 1 base for V and 2 bases for J; bases not matched to a gene: 4. Germline V gene data show CDR1 as DFQATT and CDR2 as SNEGSKA (reference sequence). The CDR3 loop spans 14 amino acids. This clonotype came up many times. Amplified regions were TCR beta CDR3 sequences from RNA transcripts. HTBI primers drove first-round RT-PCR of the TCR CDR3. One entry per CDR3 protein results from TCRdb running MiXCR on the multiplex PCR reads. The data contain over 350,000 distinct CDR3 sequences, around 18% of them singletons.

The chain carries TRBV20-1 and TRBJ2-7; 8 bases match TRBD1. This clonotype was sampled from a man between 18 and 35 years old with Graves' ophthalmopathy. Sequencing used blood. The CDR3 bases are TGCAGTGCTAGAGCGGACAGGGAACCCTACGAGCAGTACTTC. Residues: CSARADREPYEQYF.